This TCR beta chain was profiled in a study of synovial regulatory T cells in juvenile arthritis. The protocol was immunoSEQ multiplex PCR, while the TCRdb copy is restricted to in-frame clones and leaves out a portion. This table holds some 6,000 clones. Germline V lookup: CDR1 SEHNR, CDR2 FQNEAQ (reference sequence). The CDR3 is 17 amino acids. No DNA is recorded. Study outcomes and limitations: Synovial Treg CDR3 sequences overlapped more with iaTregs than other circulating Tregs. iaTreg TCR repertoires were largely private across patients and partially overlapped synovial Teff and blood CPL.

According to its frequency, this clone is medium-sized. The antigen is not known. The sample consisted of Treg cells from blood. The subset denotes: remaining (HLA-DR-negative) circulating blood Treg cells. The sequence was obtained from a donor younger than 30 with juvenile idiopathic arthritis. This chain uses TRBV7-9 with TRBJ1-5; no DNA is available, so the TRBD1 call from TCRdb remains unchecked. This CDR3 is CASSLAGDSYSNQPQHF.